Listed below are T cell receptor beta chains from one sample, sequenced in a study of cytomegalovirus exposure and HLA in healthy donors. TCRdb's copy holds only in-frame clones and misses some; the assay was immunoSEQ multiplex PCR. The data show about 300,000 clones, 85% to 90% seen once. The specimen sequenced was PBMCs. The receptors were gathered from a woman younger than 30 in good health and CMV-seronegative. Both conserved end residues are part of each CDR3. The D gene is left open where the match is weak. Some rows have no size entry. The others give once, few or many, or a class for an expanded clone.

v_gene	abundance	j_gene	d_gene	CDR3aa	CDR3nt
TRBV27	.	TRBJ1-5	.	CASSFQGDQPQHF	TGTGCCAGCAGTTTCCAGGGCGATCAGCCCCAGCATTTT
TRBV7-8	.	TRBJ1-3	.	CASSVSPFSGNTIYF	TGTGCCAGCAGCGTCAGTCCCTTCTCTGGAAACACCATATATTTT
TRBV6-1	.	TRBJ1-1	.	CASSVRGTWKDTEAFF	TGTGCCAGCAGTGTTCGAGGCACATGGAAGGACACTGAAGCTTTCTTT
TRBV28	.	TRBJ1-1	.	CASSFRTEAFF	TGTGCCAGCAGTTTTCGGACTGAAGCTTTCTTT
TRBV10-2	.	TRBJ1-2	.	CASSPTDNYGYTF	TGCGCCAGCAGTCCGACAGATAACTATGGCTACACCTTC
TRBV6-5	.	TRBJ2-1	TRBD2	CASRRLAAYNEQFF	TGTGCCAGCAGGCGACTAGCGGCGTACAATGAGCAGTTCTTC
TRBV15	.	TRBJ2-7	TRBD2	CATSRGAGGTYEQYF	TGTGCCACCAGCAGGGGGGCGGGAGGGACCTACGAGCAGTACTTC
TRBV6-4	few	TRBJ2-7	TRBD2	CASSETSGSLSEQYF	TGTGCCAGCAGTGAAACTAGCGGGAGCCTTTCCGAGCAGTACTTC
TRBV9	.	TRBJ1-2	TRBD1	CASSALRTGERGYTF	TGTGCCAGCAGCGCGCTACGGACAGGGGAGCGTGGCTACACCTTC
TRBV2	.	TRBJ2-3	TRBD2	CASRPLAGETDTQYF	TGTGCCAGCAGACCACTAGCGGGAGAAACAGATACGCAGTATTTT
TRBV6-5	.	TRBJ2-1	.	CASSDKYRGEQFF	TGTGCCAGCAGCGATAAATATAGGGGTGAGCAGTTCTTC
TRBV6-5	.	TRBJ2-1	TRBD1	CASRRGQGAYNEQFF	TGTGCCAGCAGACGGGGACAGGGGGCCTACAATGAGCAGTTCTTC
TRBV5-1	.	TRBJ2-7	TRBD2	CASSLERGSEQYF	TGCGCCAGCAGCTTGGAGCGGGGTAGCGAGCAGTACTTC